This T cell receptor beta chain was recovered during a study of OX40 agonist ivuxolimab in advanced cancers. Study summary: Ivuxolimab, an agonistic anti-OX40 (CD134) antibody, was given to patients. Enrolled patients in dose escalation had cancers that were hepatocellular carcinoma, melanoma, renal cell or head and neck cancer.

Regarding the study as a whole: At doses 0.1 to 3.0 mg/kg, CD4+ and CD8+ clones expanded.

Regarding this clone: Its specificity is unknown.

Profiling relied on immunoSEQ multiplex PCR, and the TCRdb table lists in-frame clones only, not all of them. Of about 55,000 clones listed, around 85% were seen once; the top ten hold 10% to 15%. V was shortened by 1 base and J by 0 bases, with 9 bases between the two germline ends. The germline V gene has CDR1 MGHRA and CDR2 YSYEKL. The CDR3 spans 15 residues. The TCR comes from an adult with an advanced solid tumor such as melanoma, head and neck, liver or kidney cancer. The sequencing here drew on CD4+ or CD8+ T cells sorted from blood, taken in a trial of the OX40 agonist ivuxolimab. The chain uses TRBV4-1 and TRBJ1-2, with unresolved D. DNA of the CDR3: TGCGCCAGCAGCCAAGTTGGGAAGACTAACTATGGCTACACCTTC. This gives the protein CASSQVGKTNYGYTF.